This passage covers 12 T cell receptor beta chains from one sample sequenced in a study of T cell clonality in common variable immunodeficiency. Clones were sequenced by immunoSEQ multiplex PCR, and TCRdb holds only the in-frame ones, with some missing. The sample shows approximately 57,000 clones, no singletons; the ten largest hold under 0.9%. Sequencing was carried out using peripheral blood mononuclear cells. The receptors stem from a person aged 18 to 75 in good health.

This clone was observed at least ten times. CDR3 region: CAWSTSESTDTQYF. The CDR3 DNA, read in part, is TGTGCCTGGAGTACTAGCGAGAGCACAGATACG. The V and J genes are TRBV30 and TRBJ2-3, with 7 nucleotides matching TRBD2. The read is 3 residues too short to cover the CDR3 end, so that end is filled in from the germline J gene. Germline V gene data show CDR1 as GTSNPN and CDR2 as SVGIG (reference sequence). CDR3 length: 14 residues. With 2 bases clipped from V and 0 bases from J, the junction kept 2 bases outside the gene matches.

There are many counts of this clone. The read ends 3 residues shy of where the CDR3 ends; the end is completed using the germline J gene. The genes are TRBV20-1 and TRBJ1-5, with no clear D. The CDR3 is 11 residues long. The germline V and J ends were trimmed by 3 bases and 9 bases, with 9 bases remaining between them. CDR1 DFQATT and CDR2 SNEGSKA come from the germline V gene (reference sequence). The CDR3 protein is CSARYRGPQHF. The DNA read from the CDR3 is TGCAGTGCTAGGTACCGGGGGCCC.

This clone was recorded at least ten times. The sequence runs out 3 residues before the end of the CDR3; the remainder is reconstructed from the germline J gene. The gene calls are TRBV10-3 and TRBJ2-5; 9 nucleotides align to TRBD1. Trimming at V came to 11 bases and at J to 3 bases, leaving 7 bases not matched to a gene. The CDR3 is made up of 13 amino acids. Germline lookup yields CDR1 ENHRY and CDR2 SYGVKD. CDR3 region: CASLGQGEETQYF. The covered CDR3 bases are TGTGCCTCGCTGGGACAGGGAGAAGAGACC.

Ten or more counts support this clone. Read coverage stops 3 residues before the CDR3 terminus; the germline J gene supplies the remainder. The genes are TRBV5-1 and TRBJ1-1; 9 nucleotides align to TRBD1. This CDR3 is built from 15 residues. Germline loops: CDR1 SGHRS, CDR2 YFSETQ. V dropped 4 bases and J dropped 2; count of bases not matched to a gene: 6. CDR3 sequence: CASSPWTGANTEAFF. The CDR3 DNA, read in part, is TGCGCCAGCAGCCCTTGGACAGGGGCTAACACTGAA.

This clone was seen at least ten times. The sequenced fragment ends 3 residues before the CDR3 boundary, so the rest is inferred from the germline J gene. The J gene is TRBJ1-1, the V gene TRBV18; 8 positions match TRBD1. The V segment lost 3 bases and the J segment 3 bases; nucleotides outside the gene matches: 12. CDR3 size: 17 residues. Per germline, CDR1 KGHSH and CDR2 LQKENI. This chain's CDR3 is CASSPPPGQEPDTEAFF. The sequenced CDR3 bases are TGTGCCAGCTCACCCCCTCCGGGACAGGAGCCAGACACTGAA.

This clone was seen ten or more times. The read ends 3 residues shy of where the CDR3 ends; the end is completed using the germline J gene. The chain combines TRBV20-1 with TRBJ1-1; no clear D gene. V was trimmed by 2 bases and J by 7 bases, leaving 5 bases between them. Germline CDR1 reads DFQATT; CDR2 reads SNEGSKA (reference sequence). The CDR3 extends over 10 amino acids. Partial CDR3 DNA: TGCAGTGCTAGACGGGGTGAA. Encoded protein: CSARRGE. From start to end, the CDR3 is CSARRGEAFF.

Details on this clone: The CDR3 is cut off 3 residues early in the read; its end comes from the germline J gene. The chain joins TRBV20-1 to TRBJ2-7; 10 bases line up with TRBD2. Trimming took 0 bases from V and 6 from J; bases not matched to a gene: 8. CDR1 DFQATT and CDR2 SNEGSKA come from the germline V gene (reference sequence). There are 15 residues in the CDR3. The covered CDR3 bases are TGCAGTGCTAGAGATAGGACTAGCGGAAGTTGCGAG. This gives the protein CSARDRTSGSCE. The entire CDR3 protein reads CSARDRTSGSCEQYF.

This clone was picked up many times. The CDR3 extends 3 residues past the end of the read, so its final part is completed from the germline J gene. The J gene is TRBJ1-2, the V gene TRBV7-8; tentatively, D is TRBD1 (5 bases). In germline, CDR1 is SGHVS, CDR2 FQNEAQ. Trimming removed 3 bases at V and 3 bases at J, with 17 bases between. CDR3 length equals 16 residues. The chain's CDR3 is CASSFGGGSLHYGYTF. The DNA read from the CDR3 is TGTGCCAGCAGCTTTGGTGGGGGGAGCTTGCACTATGGC.

This clone appeared a few times. The CDR3 end is not reached by the read, which stops 3 residues before it; the germline J gene fills it in. The chain couples TRBV6-2 or TRBV6-3 to TRBJ1-2, with D possibly being TRBD1 (6 bases). CDR1 MNHEY and CDR2 SVGEGT come from the germline V gene. V lost 2 bases to trimming and J lost 6 bases, with 10 bases between them. The CDR3 contains 13 residues. The CDR3: CASSYTRGDGYTF. The sequenced part of the CDR3 DNA is TGTGCCAGCAGTTACACCAGGGGAGATGGC.

This clone showed up many times. The DNA ends 3 residues before the CDR3 does, and the rest of the CDR3 is filled in from the germline J gene. The rearrangement joins TRBV10-3 to TRBJ1-3, with D perhaps matching TRBD1 (6 bases). The CDR3 is 16 amino acids. Looked up from germline, CDR1 is ENHRY and CDR2 is SYGVKD. Between the trimmed V and J ends, which lost 0 bases and 0 bases, there was a span of 9 bases. The CDR3 reads CAISESRTVSGNTIYF. The CDR3 DNA, read in part, is TGTGCCATCAGTGAGTCTAGGACAGTCTCTGGAAACACC.

A note on this clone: The read terminates 3 residues before the CDR3 end, so the remaining end is supplied by the germline J gene. The chain has TRBV2 and TRBJ1-1; 8 nucleotides line up with TRBD1. The CDR3 contains 12 residues. Germline CDR1 and CDR2: SNHLY and FYNNEI. CDR3 amino acids: CASSRQGNIAFF. The sequenced CDR3 bases are TGTGCCAGCAGCAGACAGGGGAACATT.

At least ten counts were recorded for this clone. The read gets to within 3 residues of the CDR3 end, and the germline J gene fills in the rest. The chain has TRBV20-1 and TRBJ1-1; the match to TRBD1 covers 7 bases. Per the germline V gene, CDR1 is DFQATT and CDR2 is SNEGSKA (reference sequence). This CDR3 spans 14 amino acids. Here the CDR3 reads CSARREGAEGVAFF. The sequenced part of the CDR3 DNA is TGCAGTGCTAGAAGGGAGGGGGCAGAGGGTGTG.